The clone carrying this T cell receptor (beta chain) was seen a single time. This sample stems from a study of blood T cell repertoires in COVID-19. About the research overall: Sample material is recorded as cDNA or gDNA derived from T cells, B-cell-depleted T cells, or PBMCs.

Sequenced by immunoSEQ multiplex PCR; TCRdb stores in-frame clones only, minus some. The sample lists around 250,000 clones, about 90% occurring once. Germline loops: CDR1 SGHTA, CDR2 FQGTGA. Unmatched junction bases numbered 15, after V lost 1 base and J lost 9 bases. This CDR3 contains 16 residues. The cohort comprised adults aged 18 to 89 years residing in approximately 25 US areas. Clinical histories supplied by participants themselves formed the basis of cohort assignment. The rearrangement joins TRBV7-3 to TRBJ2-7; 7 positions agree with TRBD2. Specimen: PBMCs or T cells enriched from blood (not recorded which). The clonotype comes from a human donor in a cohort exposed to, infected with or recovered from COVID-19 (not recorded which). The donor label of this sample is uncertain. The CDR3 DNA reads TGTGCCAGCAGCTTAAGGGCTGGGGGGGACCCAACTGGGCAGTACTTC. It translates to CASSLRAGGDPTGQYF.